This passage covers 30 T cell receptor beta chains from one sample sequenced in a study of pediatric ulcerative colitis. Data came from immunoSEQ multiplex PCR; TCRdb stores just in-frame clones and leaves some out. The table has 20,000 to 30,000 clones, roughly 70% seen once. The rectum was sampled with one to two pinch biopsies at colonoscopy. Sequencing used gut tissue. The receptors originated from a boy under 18 with severe ulcerative colitis.

This clone has just one count. The chain combines TRBV10-3 with TRBJ2-3, with 11 positions matching TRBD2. The CDR3 has 16 amino acids. From germline, CDR1 is ENHRY and CDR2 SYGVKD. Trimming cost V 2 bases and J 0 bases; bases outside gene matches: 1. The CDR3 DNA reads TGTGCCATCAGTGAGGCTAGCGGGAGGAGCACAGATACGCAGTATTTT. It codes for CAISEASGRSTDTQYF.

V gene TRBV5-1 combines with J gene TRBJ2-3; no firm D call. The CDR3 has 14 residues. V lost 0 bases and J lost 2, with 7 bases in between. The V gene's germline CDR1 is SGHRS and CDR2 YFSETQ. CDR3 nucleotides: TGCGCCAGCAGCTTGGGGCACTTCACAGATACGCAGTATTTT. This encodes CASSLGHFTDTQYF.

The rearrangement joins TRBV7-9 to TRBJ1-1; D not certain. V was pared by 5 bases and J by 4 bases, with 8 bases between. Germline CDR1 reads SEHNR; CDR2 reads FQNEAQ (reference sequence). The CDR3 spans 12 residues. CDR3 loop: CASSVSSTEAFF. DNA of the CDR3: TGTGCCAGCAGCGTTTCGAGCACTGAAGCTTTCTTT.

The chain uses TRBV6-5 and TRBJ2-7; TRBD1 might be the D (6 bases). In germline, CDR1 is MNHEY, CDR2 SVGAGI. This CDR3 is built from 13 residues. The V gene lost 6 bases and the J gene lost 2 bases, with 11 bases spanning the gap. CDR3 in amino acids: CASSPDRAYEQYF. The CDR3 DNA is TGTGCCAGCAGCCCGGACAGAGCCTACGAGCAGTACTTC.

Note on this clone: This same CDR3 is encoded by further DNA sequences in the sample. This chain connects TRBV11-3 to TRBJ2-3; the D is unclear. This CDR3 region has 11 residues. V lost 1 base to trimming and J lost 6 bases, with 2 bases between them. Germline CDR1 and CDR2: SGHNT and YENEEA. This CDR3 reads CASSLADTQYF. Here the CDR3 DNA reads TGTGCCAGCAGCTTAGCGGATACGCAGTATTTT.

The chain links TRBV11-1 to TRBJ2-1; 9 positions match TRBD1. The CDR3 loop spans 16 amino acids. CDR1 is SGHAT, CDR2 FQDESV, per germline (reference sequence). V gave up 1 base and J gave up 4 bases; unmatched junction bases: 5. CDR3 amino acids: CASSLGRDREYNEQFF. The CDR3 bases are TGTGCCAGCAGCTTAGGCCGGGACAGGGAATACAATGAGCAGTTCTTC. Full variable domain (rest looked up from reference TRBV11-1 and TRBJ2-1): EAEVAQSPRYKITEKSQAVAFWCDPISGHATLYWYRQILGQGPELLVQFQDESVVDDSQLPKDRFSAERLKGVDSTLKIQPAELGDSAMYLCASSLGRDREYNEQFFGPGTRLTVL.

The V gene is TRBV4-1, the J gene TRBJ2-3, with 9 bases that match TRBD2. The length of the CDR3 is 14 residues. Trimming removed 6 bases from V and 1 base from J; junction bases left unmatched: 2. Germline-derived CDR1 and CDR2 are MGHRA and YSYEKL. The CDR3 sequence is CASRRLAGTDTQYF. The CDR3 DNA follows: TGCGCCAGCAGAAGACTAGCGGGCACAGATACGCAGTATTTT.

The V call is TRBV9, the J call TRBJ2-7; 9 nucleotides line up with TRBD2. Trimming removed 4 bases from V and 4 bases from J; junction bases left unmatched: 9. Per germline, CDR1 SGDLS and CDR2 YYNGEE. This CDR3 has 15 amino acids. In DNA form, the CDR3 reads TGTGCCAGCAGCTCCCAAGCGGGAGGACCGTACGAGCAGTACTTC. It codes for CASSSQAGGPYEQYF. Combining the CDR3 with reference TRBV9 and TRBJ2-7 gives the whole variable domain DSGVTQTPKHLITATGQRVTLRCSPRSGDLSVYWYQQSLDQGLQFLIQYYNGEERAKGNILERFSAQQFPDLHSELNLSSLELGDSALYFCASSSQAGGPYEQYFGPGTRLTVT.

This clone appeared a few times. The genes are TRBV5-1 and TRBJ2-1; the D gene is possibly TRBD2 (5 bases). Germline assignment: CDR1 SGHRS and CDR2 YFSETQ. V was clipped by 1 base and J by 5 bases, with 10 bases between them. This CDR3 is built from 14 residues. The CDR3 sequence: CASSLLSGNNEQFF. The CDR3 DNA sequence: TGCGCCAGCAGCTTGCTAAGCGGTAACAATGAGCAGTTCTTC.

The gene calls are TRBV7-2 and TRBJ2-7, with D tentatively TRBD2 (6 bases). Germline CDR1 SGHTA, CDR2 FQGNSA. The CDR3 spans 13 residues. Trimming removed 2 bases from V and 2 bases from J, with 7 bases in between. The CDR3 nucleotides are TGTGCCAGCAGCTTAAAGCGGGCCTACGAGCAGTACTTC. It specifies CASSLKRAYEQYF.

The chain combines TRBV11-2 with TRBJ1-5; D unclear. The CDR3 runs 15 residues. V was shortened by 0 bases and J by 0 bases, with 6 bases between the two germline ends. Germline assignment: CDR1 SGHAT and CDR2 FQNNGV. Written as DNA, the CDR3 is TGTGCCAGCAGCTTAGAGGGATATAGCAATCAGCCCCAGCATTTT. As protein: CASSLEGYSNQPQHF.

In DNA, the CDR3 is TGTGCCAGCTCACCCGAACAGTCTCTTCTTCAGCCCCAGCATTTT. Amino acid sequence: CASSPEQSLLQPQHF. The rearrangement uses TRBV18 and TRBJ1-5, with unresolved D. Deletions cut 3 bases from V and 6 bases from J, with 15 bases between. CDR1 KGHSH and CDR2 LQKENI come from the germline V gene. The CDR3 covers 15 residues. Combining the CDR3 with reference TRBV18 and TRBJ1-5 gives the whole variable domain NAGVMQNPRHLVRRRGQEARLRCSPMKGHSHVYWYRQLPEEGLKFMVYLQKENIIDESGMPKERFSAEFPKEGPSILRIQQVVRGDSAAYFCASSPEQSLLQPQHFGDGTRLSIL.

The CDR3: CASSPGRGASNEKLFF. CDR3 nucleotides: TGTGCCAGCAGCCCGGGAAGGGGTGCCTCTAATGAAAAACTGTTTTTT. The V gene is TRBV7-9, the J gene TRBJ1-4, with a tentative D call TRBD1 (5 bases). V was pared by 5 bases and J by 3 bases, with 16 bases between. The CDR3 sequence is 16 residues long. Germline CDR1 is SEHNR and CDR2 is FQNEAQ (reference sequence).

This clone turned up a few times. The sample has other DNA sequences that encode this CDR3 too. The V call is TRBV30, the J call TRBJ1-2; no reliable D call. The CDR3 length is 12 residues. CDR1 and CDR2 (germline): GTSNPN, SVGIG (reference sequence). Trimming took off 0 bases at V and 4 bases at J, with 6 bases between the two ends. The CDR3 DNA reads TGTGCCTGGAGTGTACGGGGCTATGGCTACACCTTC. Encoded protein: CAWSVRGYGYTF.

This CDR3 reads CASSPFNAAIYEQYF. CDR3 in DNA: TGTGCCAGCAGCCCTTTTAACGCAGCCATATACGAGCAGTACTTC. The rearrangement uses TRBV14 and TRBJ2-7; D not resolved. V shed 4 bases and J shed 4 bases, with 17 bases lying between them. This CDR3 has 15 residues. Germline V gene sequence: CDR1 SGHDN, CDR2 FVKESK.

The chain uses TRBV19 and TRBJ2-7, with TRBD2 identical over 11 bases. Trimming cost V 3 bases and J 4 bases; bases outside gene matches: 8. This CDR3 spans 16 amino acids. CDR1 is LNHDA, CDR2 SQIVND, per germline (reference sequence). The CDR3: CASSISGLAERYEQYF. The CDR3 DNA reads TGTGCCAGTAGTATTTCGGGACTAGCGGAAAGGTACGAGCAGTACTTC.

The chain joins TRBV18 to TRBJ2-1, with 7 bases that match TRBD1. Germline CDR1 reads KGHSH; CDR2 reads LQKENI. J gave up 5 bases and V 1 base, and 5 bases lay outside the gene matches. CDR3 length: 15 amino acids. The CDR3 region is CASSPRTGSDNEQFF. CDR3 in DNA: TGTGCCAGCTCACCACGGACAGGATCGGACAATGAGCAGTTCTTC.

Regarding this clone: The junction departs from germline at one end; a sequencing error may be responsible. J is TRBJ2-5 and V is TRBV7-8; tentative D call: TRBD1 (5 bases). Germline V CDR1 and CDR2: SGHVS, FQNEAQ. This CDR3 is 14 amino acids long. As DNA, the CDR3 is TGTGCCAGCAGCCCTAGGACAAGACAAGATACCCAGTACTTC. Translation gives CASSPRTRQDTQYF.

The CDR3 DNA reads TGCGCCAGCAGTGAATTAGGTGACTACGAGCAGTACTTC. Translation gives CASSELGDYEQYF. This chain links TRBV10-1 with TRBJ2-7; D gene unclear. This CDR3 comprises 13 residues. The V end lost 3 bases, the J end lost 3 bases, and 9 bases lay between the germline ends. The germline V gene has CDR1 WNHNN and CDR2 SYGVQD (reference sequence).

The V gene is TRBV11-3, the J gene TRBJ2-5, with D uncertain. Between the trimmed V and J ends, which lost 4 bases and 0 bases, there was a span of 9 bases. CDR1 is SGHNT, CDR2 YENEEA, per germline. The CDR3 runs to 14 residues. The CDR3 protein is CASSSSQYQETQYF. The CDR3 DNA follows: TGTGCCAGCAGCTCAAGTCAGTACCAAGAGACCCAGTACTTC.

J is TRBJ2-5 and V is TRBV29-1; 12 nucleotides agree with TRBD2. The CDR3 covers 17 residues. The ends lost 4 bases at V and 5 bases at J; junction bases unmatched: 14. Germline assignment: CDR1 SQVTM and CDR2 ANQGSEA. CDR3 sequence: CSVAGLAGGPSLETQYF. The DNA of the CDR3 is TGCAGCGTTGCGGGGCTAGCGGGAGGGCCATCACTGGAGACCCAGTACTTC.

The chain is built from TRBV6-6 and TRBJ2-5; TRBD2 matches 8 bases. Germline values: CDR1 MNHNY, CDR2 SVGAGI (reference sequence). CDR3 size: 15 residues. The V and J ends lost 0 bases and 2 bases, in that order; junction bases with no gene match: 2. The CDR3 coding sequence is TGTGCCAGCAGTTACTCCTTAGCGGGACAAGAGACCCAGTACTTC. Encoded protein: CASSYSLAGQETQYF.

The chain combines TRBV29-1 with TRBJ2-1, with D possibly matching TRBD2 (6 bases). The CDR3 covers 12 residues. The V gene lost 1 base and the J gene lost 10 bases, with 11 bases spanning the gap. Germline V gene lookup returns CDR1 SQVTM and CDR2 ANQGSEA. Written as DNA, the CDR3 is TGCAGCGTTGAAGGGGGGGTCGGGGAGCAGTTCTTC. This translates into CSVEGGVGEQFF.

The genes are TRBV6-6 and TRBJ2-7; D is possibly TRBD1 (6 bases). The CDR3 has 12 amino acids. The V end was cut by 5 bases, the J end by 4 bases, with 9 bases between. Germline V lookup: CDR1 MNHNY, CDR2 SVGAGI (reference sequence). CDR3 sequence (DNA): TGTGCCAGCAGTCCGACAGGTTACGAGCAGTACTTC. The encoded protein is CASSPTGYEQYF.

This chain links TRBV7-2 with TRBJ1-3; D not certain. The germline gives CDR1 SGHTA, CDR2 FQGNSA. The CDR3 sequence is 15 residues long. V shed 1 base and J shed 0 bases, with 7 bases lying between them. The DNA of the CDR3 is TGTGCCAGCAGCTTAGAGCTCCCCTCTGGAAACACCATATATTTT. Its protein is CASSLELPSGNTIYF.

This clone is medium-sized (0.01 to 0.1%) within its sample. The rearrangement joins TRBV7-9 to TRBJ1-5; tentatively, D is TRBD1 (6 bases). The CDR3 loop spans 15 amino acids. Germline CDR1 SEHNR, CDR2 FQNEAQ (reference sequence). V dropped 1 base and J dropped 5 bases, with 12 bases sitting between them. The CDR3 sequence is CASSLGPGVDQPQHF. CDR3 DNA: TGTGCCAGCAGCTTAGGACCAGGGGTTGATCAGCCCCAGCATTTT.

The V gene is TRBV5-1, the J gene TRBJ1-2; TRBD1 matches 8 bases. From germline, CDR1 is SGHRS and CDR2 YFSETQ. Unmatched junction bases numbered 4, after V lost 2 bases and J lost 4 bases. This CDR3 comprises 14 residues. In nucleotides, the CDR3 is TGCGCCAGCAGCTTCGGACAGGGTCCCTATGGCTACACCTTC. It codes for CASSFGQGPYGYTF.

The J gene is TRBJ1-5, the V gene TRBV5-6, with D possibly being TRBD1 (5 bases). Germline assignment: CDR1 SGHDT and CDR2 YYEEEE. Trimming left V 0 bases short and J 5 bases short, with 12 bases between. The CDR3 is 15 residues long. Here the CDR3 reads CASSLGGVTYQPQHF. In nucleotides, the CDR3 is TGTGCCAGCAGCTTGGGGGGGGTTACGTATCAGCCCCAGCATTTT. Full variable domain (remainder filled in from reference TRBV5-6 and TRBJ1-5): DAGVTQSPTHLIKTRGQQVTLRCSPKSGHDTVSWYQQALGQGPQFIFQYYEEEERQRGNFPDRFSGHQFPNYSSELNVNALLLGDSALYLCASSLGGVTYQPQHFGDGTRLSIL.

Comments on this clone: Other DNA sequences of this sample code for an identical CDR3. The chain employs TRBV5-6 and TRBJ2-7; D unclear. V lost 4 bases, J lost 0 bases, and 8 bases lay in between. CDR1 is SGHDT, CDR2 YYEEEE, per germline. The CDR3 covers 13 residues. The CDR3 loop is CASSPGPSYEQYF. The CDR3 DNA sequence: TGTGCCAGCAGCCCTGGACCCTCCTACGAGCAGTACTTC.

The chain carries TRBV29-1 and TRBJ1-2, with D uncertain. Per the germline V gene, CDR1 is SQVTM and CDR2 is ANQGSEA. V lost 5 bases to trimming and J lost 2 bases, with 9 bases between them. There are 12 residues in the CDR3. The CDR3 DNA sequence: TGCAGCGTTACCGACGGGAACTATGGCTACACCTTC. It codes for CSVTDGNYGYTF.